This T cell receptor (beta chain) appears in the sequencing data of a study of molecular identifiers for immune sequencing clone quantification (dated by TCRdb to the late 2010s). Regarding the complete study: For a replicate experiment, RNA from 20,000 or 100,000 naive CD8 T cells was divided into five aliquots, and four of the five aliquots were sequenced. This methods study used CD8 T cells to benchmark TCR RNA copy counting and molecular-identifier clustering-based TCR repertoire sequencing (MIDCIRS).

The library was prepared using PCR. The run used an Illumina HiSeq 4000. Bulk TCR libraries were generated as previously described, with the TCR primers listed in Table S5 used. Purification of total RNA was performed with the Qiagen AllPrep DNA/RNA kit. Before any analysis, reads coming from multiple sequencing runs of the same library were combined into one pool. Regarding the original processing steps: Reads were retained only if an exact TCR constant sequence was present, and the retained reads were trimmed to 150 nt and grouped according to their 12-nt molecular barcodes. Reads inside each barcode group were sub-clustered using a 15% Levenshtein threshold, and a quality-weighted consensus sequence was constructed for each RNA molecule. Non-functional sequences were excluded, and lower-count sequences lying one edit away from another sequence were also excluded. Based on a fit of two negative binomial distributions, barcode sub-clusters having less than 20% of the maximum read count were discarded. The public reads were quality trimmed at Q25 with fastp and then assembled into clones with MiXCR by TCRdb, keeping productive beta chains. Rows are combined by CDR3 protein, so each entry shows the most common genes and DNA. TCRdb, not the original authors, processed these V and J calls. The sample includes around 470,000 distinct CDR3 sequences, with about a fifth observed a single time. The leading ten clones occupy about 0.8% of the sample.

Libraries of naive CD8 T cells were built from about 20,000 to 1,000,000 sorted cells, with 10%, 30% or 50% of the purified RNA used. Naive CD8 T cells were FACS-sorted as CD8+CD4-CCR7+CD45RA+ on a BD FACSAria II into RLT Plus buffer. To test detection sensitivity, Jurkat RNA equal to around 11 TCR copies was added to samples of about 17,000-1,100,000 naive CD8 T cells. Enrichment of CD8 T cells was performed with RosetteSep CD8+ T Cell Enrichment Cocktail and Ficoll-Paque, after which ACK red cell lysis was carried out. For this clonotype: Its antigen is not yet known. No base quality values were provided; no much bigger clone lies one nucleotide off.

Overall study outcomes, separate from this receptor: Even against a background of about a million naive CD8 T cells, spiked-in Jurkat TCR RNA amounting to a single cell's worth was reported to be detectable. Modeling estimated approximately 3 recovered TCR RNA copies per cell, compared with about ten by digital PCR, which implies roughly 30% capture efficiency. Clones above 20 RNA copies held over 97% of molecules in CMV-specific effector cells but under 1% in naive cells. Naive libraries contained spiked-in Jurkat TCR RNA (around eleven copies' worth), which is not part of the donor repertoire. The sizes of highly expanded clones could end up underestimated when identical TCR molecules share a barcode. When barcode sub-clustering was not used, chimeric consensus sequences inflated TCR diversity, with chimeras reaching as high as 47%.

Cut back by 3 bases and 4 bases, the V and J ends lie 10 bases apart. CDR1 SGHDT and CDR2 YYEEEE were looked up in the germline V gene. From cysteine to phenylalanine, the CDR3 is 13 amino acids long. The sequence is cut down to CDR3 DNA, 39 bases in frame from base 1. Sequences were obtained from naive CD8+ T cells from blood, with Jurkat cell RNA spiked in. The sample's cell subset or site label, decoded: FACS-sorted CD8+CD4-CCR7+CD45RA+ naive T cells. This chain joins TRBV5-6 to TRBJ2-5, with no confidently assigned D gene. This receptor was taken from a human donor in good health. Some libraries in this study had Jurkat cell RNA spiked in. The DNA reads as follows: TGTGCCAGCAGCTGGGCAGGTGGAGAGACCCAGTACTTC. Protein translation: CASSWAGGETQYF.